Below are 13 T cell receptor beta chains sequenced from a single sample in a study of shared clonotypes between healthy human individuals. Profiling relied on immunoSEQ multiplex PCR, and the TCRdb table lists in-frame clones only, not all of them. The data contain roughly 450,000 clones, 79% of them singletons. The sequenced material came from PBMCs. The receptors were gathered from a woman aged 40 to 49 in good health. Some clones in this sample may be carry-over from other donors' samples.

The rearrangement links TRBV28 to TRBJ1-4; TRBD1 matches 9 bases. This CDR3 has 15 amino acids. The V gene's germline CDR1 is MDHEN and CDR2 SYDVKM. Unmatched junction bases numbered 5, after V lost 1 base and J lost 8 bases. Here the CDR3 DNA reads TGTGCCAGCAGTTTATTCGGGACAGGGTTCGAAAAACTGTTTTTT. Residues: CASSLFGTGFEKLFF.

This sequence joins TRBV9 and TRBJ2-7; tentatively, D is TRBD1 or TRBD2 (5 bases each). In germline, CDR1 is SGDLS, CDR2 YYNGEE. The CDR3 spans 13 residues. Trimming left V 2 bases short and J 4 bases short, with 10 bases between. The CDR3 region is CASSVTGTYEQYF. CDR3 DNA sequence: TGTGCCAGCAGCGTGACTGGGACGTACGAGCAGTACTTC.

This sequence joins TRBV5-6 and TRBJ2-3, with TRBD2 as a possible D gene (5 bases). Germline CDR1 SGHDT, CDR2 YYEEEE. The CDR3 sequence is 13 residues long. The V and J ends lost 1 base and 5 bases respectively, with 8 bases between them. CDR3 protein: CASSLRGIDTQYF. The CDR3 nucleotides are TGTGCCAGCAGCTTGAGAGGGATAGATACGCAGTATTTT.

The V call is TRBV11-2, the J call TRBJ1-3; D call uncertain. The CDR3 contains 15 residues. In germline, CDR1 is SGHAT, CDR2 FQNNGV. V was clipped by 1 base and J by 4 bases, with 11 bases between them. The CDR3 reads CASSLAIGPGNTIYF. CDR3 nucleotides: TGTGCCAGCAGCTTAGCTATAGGACCGGGAAACACCATATATTTT.

The rearrangement joins TRBV5-1 to TRBJ2-1, with 8 bases lining up with TRBD2. CDR1 SGHRS and CDR2 YFSETQ come from the germline V gene. CDR3 size: 15 residues. The junction had 9 bases not matched to a gene; V was cut back by 2 bases and J by 8 bases. CDR3 residues: CASSLAGVGYDEQFF. The CDR3 DNA reads TGCGCCAGCAGCTTAGCGGGAGTAGGGTATGATGAGCAGTTCTTC.

V gene TRBV30 combines with J gene TRBJ2-1, with 11 bases fitting TRBD2. This CDR3 has 15 amino acids. The ends lost 1 base at V and 5 bases at J; junction bases unmatched: 4. Germline loops: CDR1 GTSNPN, CDR2 SVGIG (reference sequence). CDR3 loop: CAWSGGTSGDNEQFF. CDR3 nucleotide sequence: TGTGCCTGGAGTGGGGGGACTAGCGGAGACAATGAGCAGTTCTTC. The whole variable domain, remainder taken from reference TRBV30 and TRBJ2-1, is SQTIHQWPATLVQPVGSPLSLECTVEGTSNPNLYWYRQAAGRGLQLLFYSVGIGQISSEVPQNLSASRPQDRQFILSSKKLLLSDSGFYLCAWSGGTSGDNEQFFGPGTRLTVL.

This chain uses TRBV6-1 with TRBJ2-2; perhaps TRBD1 as D (6 bases). Trimming cost V 8 bases and J 4 bases, with 17 bases left between them. The germline CDR1 and CDR2 sequences are MNHNS and SASEGT. This CDR3 spans 15 amino acids. CDR3 residues: CASGGQGGFTGELFF. CDR3 sequence (DNA): TGTGCCAGCGGGGGCCAGGGTGGATTCACCGGGGAGCTGTTTTTT.

V usage is TRBV30 and J usage is TRBJ2-3; TRBD2 aligns across 8 bases. CDR3 size: 15 residues. The trim removed 0 bases at V and 6 bases at J, leaving 8 bases unmatched. The germline V gene has CDR1 GTSNPN and CDR2 SVGIG (reference sequence). Here the CDR3 DNA reads TGTGCCTGGAGTGTCAAGCGGGGGAGCTGGGATACGCAGTATTTT. Its protein is CAWSVKRGSWDTQYF.

This clone was observed a handful of times. J is TRBJ1-2 and V is TRBV6-1; weak D call: TRBD1 (6 bases). This CDR3 is built from 13 residues. Trimming left V 6 bases short and J 4 bases short, with 12 bases between. Germline CDR1 is MNHNS and CDR2 is SASEGT. CDR3 nucleotide sequence: TGTGCCAGCAGCAACAGGGCAGGCTATGGCTACACCTTC. Translated: CASSNRAGYGYTF.

Turning to this clone: Other DNA sequences in this specimen translate into the identical CDR3. The chain links TRBV7-9 to TRBJ2-5, with D tentatively TRBD1 or TRBD2 (6 bases each). The V end lost 2 bases, the J end lost 5 bases, and 9 bases lay between the germline ends. Germline loops: CDR1 SEHNR, CDR2 FQNEAQ (reference sequence). The CDR3 runs to 13 residues. CDR3 coding DNA: TGTGCCAGCAGCTTAAGGAGGGGGGAGACCCAGTACTTC. It translates to CASSLRRGETQYF.

The rearrangement uses TRBV6-6 and TRBJ1-5; 7 bases agree with TRBD1. The J segment lost 0 bases and the V segment lost 4 bases, leaving 3 bases of the junction unmatched. The CDR3 has 15 amino acids. In germline, CDR1 is MNHNY, CDR2 SVGAGI (reference sequence). CDR3 nucleotide sequence: TGTGCCAGCAGTTCCAACAGGGGTAGCAATCAGCCCCAGCATTTT. Encoded protein: CASSSNRGSNQPQHF.

This sequence joins TRBV19 and TRBJ1-2; 7 positions match TRBD1. Germline V gene sequence: CDR1 LNHDA, CDR2 SQIVND (reference sequence). V lost 5 bases and J lost 5; bases outside the gene matches: 11. CDR3 length equals 15 residues. For the CDR3, the DNA is TGTGCCAGTAGTTTTCGACCGGGACAGAAATATGGCTACACCTTC. It codes for CASSFRPGQKYGYTF.

The J gene is TRBJ2-5, the V gene TRBV27; maybe TRBD2 (6 bases). Germline V lookup: CDR1 MNHEY, CDR2 SMNVEV (reference sequence). Deletions cut 7 bases from V and 6 bases from J, with 15 bases between. The CDR3 runs 13 residues. The CDR3 spells CASKGEARKTQYF. The DNA of the CDR3 is TGTGCCAGCAAAGGGGAGGCGAGGAAGACCCAGTACTTC.